The 9 T cell receptor beta chains below come from one sample, sequenced in a study of T cells in Graves' hyperthyroidism and ophthalmopathy. RNA transcripts provided the source from which TCR beta CDR3 regions were amplified. The HTBI primer set drove a first-round RT-PCR of the TCR CDR3. Each CDR3 protein gets one entry after TCRdb re-called the multiplex PCR reads with MiXCR. Of some 500,000 distinct CDR3 sequences listed, around 24% are singletons. Sequencing was performed on blood. The origin of the receptors is a woman in her twenties or thirties with Graves' ophthalmopathy.

This clonotype was seen many times. The chain recombines TRBV5-1 with TRBJ2-6, with D hard to call. This CDR3 has 18 amino acids. Per the germline V gene, CDR1 is SGHRS and CDR2 is YFSETQ. Deletions cut 2 bases from V and 0 bases from J, with 15 bases between. The CDR3 reads CASSFSPFIGSGANVLTF. As DNA, the CDR3 is TGCGCCAGCAGCTTCTCGCCCTTCATAGGCTCTGGGGCCAACGTCCTGACTTTC.

This clonotype came up many times. The rearrangement uses TRBV29-1 and TRBJ2-7; unclear D gene. This CDR3 comprises 14 residues. The germline V gene has CDR1 SQVTM and CDR2 ANQGSEA. V was clipped by 2 bases and J by 3 bases, with 14 bases between them. The CDR3 reads CSVENQATDYEQYF. For the CDR3, the DNA is TGCAGCGTTGAAAACCAGGCTACCGACTACGAGCAGTACTTC.

The sample holds many counts of this clonotype. The chain has TRBV5-1 and TRBJ1-5; a possible D gene is TRBD1 (5 bases). The CDR3 covers 15 residues. Germline values: CDR1 SGHRS, CDR2 YFSETQ. Trimming removed 0 bases from V and 5 bases from J, with 12 bases in between. The CDR3 bases are TGCGCCAGCAGCTTGGGCGGGGCTGGAGATCAGCCCCAGCATTTT. Translation gives CASSLGGAGDQPQHF.

A few counts support this clonotype. The rearrangement joins TRBV6-5 to TRBJ1-3; D gene unclear. The V gene's germline CDR1 is MNHEY and CDR2 SVGAGI. V was cut by 2 bases and J by 0 bases, with 11 bases left in between. CDR3 length equals 16 residues. In DNA form, the CDR3 reads TGTGCCAGCAGTTACCTGAGGGCCAACTCTGGAAACACCATATATTTT. This codes for CASSYLRANSGNTIYF.

This clonotype occurred many times. Here the CDR3 DNA reads TGCGCCAGCAGCTCGGACAGGACCTCCTACGAGCAGTACTTC. Encoded protein: CASSSDRTSYEQYF. V gene TRBV5-1 combines with J gene TRBJ2-7; 7 nucleotides line up with TRBD1. V shed 3 bases and J 0 bases; nucleotides not matched to a gene: 3. Germline values: CDR1 SGHRS, CDR2 YFSETQ. This CDR3 has 14 residues.

This clonotype turned up a few times. The rearrangement uses TRBV29-1 and TRBJ2-5; 7 bases are shared with TRBD2. The germline V gene encodes CDR1 SQVTM and CDR2 ANQGSEA. The length of the CDR3 is 14 residues. The J segment lost 9 bases and the V segment lost 3 bases, leaving 13 bases of the junction unmatched. CDR3 DNA: TGCAGCGTTGATAGAGGTGCTAGCGGCGCTCCCCAGTACTTC. This translates into CSVDRGASGAPQYF.

V usage is TRBV19 and J usage is TRBJ2-5, with TRBD1 matching 8 bases. Germline CDR1 reads LNHDA; CDR2 reads SQIVND (reference sequence). Trimming cost V 1 base and J 1 base; bases outside gene matches: 8. The CDR3 has 17 residues. The CDR3 nucleotides read TGTGCCAGTAGTATAGCGACACCGGACAGGGCCCAAGAGACCCAGTACTTC. Translated: CASSIATPDRAQETQYF.

This clonotype was picked up many times. The chain couples TRBV11-2 to TRBJ1-1; TRBD1 is a possible D gene (5 bases). Germline-derived CDR1 and CDR2 are SGHAT and FQNNGV. CDR3 length equals 16 residues. V lost 2 bases and J 4 bases, leaving 17 bases between the germline ends. The CDR3, as DNA: TGTGCCAGCAGCTTAAGGGCCCACCTCGGGACCACTGAAGCTTTCTTT. It is translated as CASSLRAHLGTTEAFF.

V usage is TRBV7-8 and J usage is TRBJ1-2; tentative D call: TRBD1 (6 bases). CDR1 is SGHVS, CDR2 FQNEAQ, per germline. V lost 5 bases and J 5 bases, leaving 15 bases between the germline ends. This CDR3 region has 14 residues. The CDR3 is CASSPSGGRYGYTF. CDR3 DNA sequence: TGTGCCAGCAGCCCCAGCGGGGGGCGATATGGCTACACCTTC. Together with reference TRBV7-8 and TRBJ1-2, the CDR3 gives the full variable domain: GAGVSQSPRYKVAKRGQDVALRCDPISGHVSLFWYQQALGQGPEFLTYFQNEAQLDKSGLPSDRFFAERPEGSVSTLKIQRTQQEDSAVYLCASSPSGGRYGYTFGSGTRLTVV.